This TCR beta chain was sequenced during a study of cytomegalovirus exposure and HLA in healthy donors. Researchers ran the PCR with 60 Vbeta and 13 Jbeta primers. The assay was immunoSEQ multiplex PCR, and TCRdb's table has in-frame clones only and misses some. The sample contains about 92,000 clones, 81% of which appear only once. A word on this clone: A read error may account for a junction end that differs from germline.

This TCR was sampled from a girl aged 2-15 years in good health and CMV-seropositive. The sequencing sample was made of PBMCs.

CDR3 sequence reads: CASSVWSGRNF. The DNA for the CDR3 is TGTGCCAGCAGTGTGTGGTCAGGCCGAAACTTC. This chain uses TRBV6-4 with TRBJ2-7; D is uncertain. Looked up from germline, CDR1 is MRHNA and CDR2 is SNTAGT. There are 11 residues in the CDR3.